The 11 T cell receptor beta chains listed next were all sequenced from one sample in a study of technical replicates of blood from a few donors. Some clones are missing from TCRdb's copy, which holds only in-frame ones; the method was immunoSEQ multiplex PCR. The table has some 80,000 clones, about 90% seen once; the top ten hold 0.27%. The sample comprised T cells isolated from PBMCs. The receptors were sampled from a human donor in good health.

The chain has TRBV6-5 and TRBJ2-7; D may be TRBD1 (5 bases). The CDR3 runs 15 residues. Per germline, CDR1 MNHEY and CDR2 SVGAGI. The ends were cut back, 0 bases at V and 3 bases at J, with 12 bases in the middle. CDR3: CASSYSVTGYYEQYF. In DNA form, the CDR3 reads TGTGCCAGCAGTTACTCGGTTACAGGATACTACGAGCAGTACTTC.

The rearrangement links TRBV5-6 to TRBJ2-3; weak D call: TRBD2 (6 bases). Germline CDR1 is SGHDT and CDR2 is YYEEEE. V was trimmed by 3 bases and J by 3 bases, leaving 17 bases between them. The CDR3 has 16 amino acids. CDR3 bases: TGTGCCAGCAGCTACTTCACGGGGGTTGCGACAGATACGCAGTATTTT. Protein: CASSYFTGVATDTQYF.

The chain uses TRBV6-1 and TRBJ2-7, with D possibly TRBD2 on 6 matching bases. This CDR3 has 13 amino acids. Per germline, CDR1 MNHNS and CDR2 SASEGT. Trimming left V 7 bases short and J 3 bases short, with 13 bases between. In nucleotides, the CDR3 is TGTGCCAGCACCCGGGAGTGGAGCTACGAGCAGTACTTC. This codes for CASTREWSYEQYF.

The chain is built from TRBV27 and TRBJ2-1; D is unresolved. The CDR3 extends over 11 amino acids. Germline assignment: CDR1 MNHEY and CDR2 SMNVEV (reference sequence). V was shortened by 5 bases and J by 4 bases, with 3 bases between the two germline ends. The CDR3 DNA follows: TGTGCCAGCAGTGCGTACAATGAGCAGTTCTTC. Translated, it gives CASSAYNEQFF.

The rearrangement links TRBV5-1 to TRBJ1-2, with D possibly being TRBD1 (6 bases). CDR3 length: 13 amino acids. Germline CDR1 is SGHRS and CDR2 is YFSETQ. Trimming shortened V by 4 bases and J by 8 bases, and 15 bases separated the two germline ends. CDR3 amino acids: CASSGTRTAGYTF. As DNA, the CDR3 is TGCGCCAGCAGCGGAACAAGGACAGCCGGCTACACCTTC.

V usage is TRBV7-3 and J usage is TRBJ1-1; D perhaps matches TRBD1 (5 bases). This CDR3 region has 14 residues. CDR1 SGHTA and CDR2 FQGTGA come from the germline V gene. The ends were cut back, 1 base at V and 6 bases at J, with 12 bases in the middle. The CDR3 nucleotides read TGTGCCAGCAGCTTAATCGCACAGGTTTCTGAAGCTTTCTTT. Translating it yields CASSLIAQVSEAFF. Based on the CDR3 plus reference TRBV7-3 and TRBJ1-1, the full variable domain is GAGVSQTPSNKVTEKGKYVELRCDPISGHTALYWYRQSLGQGPEFLIYFQGTGAADDSGLPNDRFFAVRPEGSVSTLKIQRTERGDSAVYLCASSLIAQVSEAFFGQGTRLTVV.

The rearrangement links TRBV9 to TRBJ2-3; D not resolved. This CDR3 has 14 amino acids. V shed 0 bases and J shed 3 bases, with 8 bases lying between them. From germline, CDR1 is SGDLS and CDR2 YYNGEE. The CDR3 coding sequence is TGTGCCAGCAGCGTAGTAACATCTACAGATACGCAGTATTTT. Protein product: CASSVVTSTDTQYF. The variable domain in full, completed from reference TRBV9 and TRBJ2-3, reads DSGVTQTPKHLITATGQRVTLRCSPRSGDLSVYWYQQSLDQGLQFLIQYYNGEERAKGNILERFSAQQFPDLHSELNLSSLELGDSALYFCASSVVTSTDTQYFGPGTRLTVL.

The CDR3 here is CASSSLRSTSGAPYEQYF. The CDR3 coding sequence is TGTGCCAGCAGCTCTCTGAGGTCGACTAGCGGAGCTCCCTACGAGCAGTACTTC. The chain couples TRBV5-5 to TRBJ2-7; 9 bases line up with TRBD2. Germline lookup yields CDR1 SGHKS and CDR2 YYEKEE (reference sequence). This CDR3 has 18 amino acids. V lost 3 bases and J lost 2; bases outside the gene matches: 15. The full variable domain, completed using reference TRBV5-5 and TRBJ2-7, is DAGVTQSPTHLIKTRGQQVTLRCSPISGHKSVSWYQQVLGQGPQFIFQYYEKEERGRGNFPDRFSARQFPNYSSELNVNALLLGDSALYLCASSSLRSTSGAPYEQYFGPGTRLTVT.

This chain uses TRBV6-1 with TRBJ1-2, with a possible D match to TRBD1 (5 bases). CDR3 length equals 15 residues. Germline CDR1 and CDR2: MNHNS and SASEGT. Between the trimmed V and J ends, which lost 2 bases and 5 bases, there was a span of 15 bases. The CDR3 region is CASSEFKGASYGYTF. CDR3 bases: TGTGCCAGCAGTGAATTTAAAGGGGCTTCTTATGGCTACACCTTC.

DNA for the CDR3: TGTGCCAGCAGCTCAGACAGGGCAGGGTTCGGCTACACCTTC. Residues: CASSSDRAGFGYTF. The rearrangement joins TRBV6-5 to TRBJ1-2; 7 bases are a match to TRBD1. The germline V gene encodes CDR1 MNHEY and CDR2 SVGAGI. This CDR3 spans 14 amino acids. V dropped 6 bases and J dropped 8; count of bases not matched to a gene: 12.

V is TRBV30 and J is TRBJ2-6; the match to TRBD2 covers 8 bases. V lost 1 base to trimming and J lost 1 base; unmatched junction nucleotides: 12. CDR3 length: 19 amino acids. Looked up from germline, CDR1 is GTSNPN and CDR2 is SVGIG (reference sequence). CDR3: CAWSGTGGGSWSGANVLTF. The CDR3 DNA reads as TGTGCCTGGAGTGGAACGGGAGGGGGGTCTTGGTCTGGGGCCAACGTCCTGACTTTC. The whole variable domain, filled in from reference TRBV30 and TRBJ2-6, reads SQTIHQWPATLVQPVGSPLSLECTVEGTSNPNLYWYRQAAGRGLQLLFYSVGIGQISSEVPQNLSASRPQDRQFILSSKKLLLSDSGFYLCAWSGTGGGSWSGANVLTFGAGSRLTVL.